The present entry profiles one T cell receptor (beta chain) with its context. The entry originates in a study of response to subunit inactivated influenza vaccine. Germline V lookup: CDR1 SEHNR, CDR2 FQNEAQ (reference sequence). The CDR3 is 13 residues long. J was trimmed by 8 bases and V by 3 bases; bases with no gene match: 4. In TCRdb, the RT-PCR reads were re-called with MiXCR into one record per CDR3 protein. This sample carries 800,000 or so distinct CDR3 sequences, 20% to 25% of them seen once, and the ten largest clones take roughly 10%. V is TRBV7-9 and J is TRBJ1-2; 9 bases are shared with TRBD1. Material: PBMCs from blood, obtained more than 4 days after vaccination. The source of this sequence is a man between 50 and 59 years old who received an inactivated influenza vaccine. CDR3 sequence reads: CASSFGTGLGYTF. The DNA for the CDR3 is TGTGCCAGCAGCTTCGGGACAGGGTTGGGCTACACCTTC.